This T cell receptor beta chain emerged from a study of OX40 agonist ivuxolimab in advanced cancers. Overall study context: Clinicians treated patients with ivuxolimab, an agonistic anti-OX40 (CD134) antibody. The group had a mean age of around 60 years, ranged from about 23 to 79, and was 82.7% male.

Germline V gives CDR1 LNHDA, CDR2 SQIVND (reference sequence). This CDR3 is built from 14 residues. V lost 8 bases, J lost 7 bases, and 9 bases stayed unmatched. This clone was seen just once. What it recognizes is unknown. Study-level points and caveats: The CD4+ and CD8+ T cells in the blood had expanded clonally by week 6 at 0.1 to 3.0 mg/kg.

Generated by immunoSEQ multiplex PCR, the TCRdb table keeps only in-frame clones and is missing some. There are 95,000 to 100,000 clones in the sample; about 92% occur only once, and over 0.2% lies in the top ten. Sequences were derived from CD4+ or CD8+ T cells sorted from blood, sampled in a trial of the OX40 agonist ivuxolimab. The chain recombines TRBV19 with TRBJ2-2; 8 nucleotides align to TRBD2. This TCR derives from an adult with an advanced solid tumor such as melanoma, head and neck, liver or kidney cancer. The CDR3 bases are TGTGCCAGTCTAGCGGGCCTAGGGGGCGGGGAGCTGTTTTTT. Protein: CASLAGLGGGELFF.